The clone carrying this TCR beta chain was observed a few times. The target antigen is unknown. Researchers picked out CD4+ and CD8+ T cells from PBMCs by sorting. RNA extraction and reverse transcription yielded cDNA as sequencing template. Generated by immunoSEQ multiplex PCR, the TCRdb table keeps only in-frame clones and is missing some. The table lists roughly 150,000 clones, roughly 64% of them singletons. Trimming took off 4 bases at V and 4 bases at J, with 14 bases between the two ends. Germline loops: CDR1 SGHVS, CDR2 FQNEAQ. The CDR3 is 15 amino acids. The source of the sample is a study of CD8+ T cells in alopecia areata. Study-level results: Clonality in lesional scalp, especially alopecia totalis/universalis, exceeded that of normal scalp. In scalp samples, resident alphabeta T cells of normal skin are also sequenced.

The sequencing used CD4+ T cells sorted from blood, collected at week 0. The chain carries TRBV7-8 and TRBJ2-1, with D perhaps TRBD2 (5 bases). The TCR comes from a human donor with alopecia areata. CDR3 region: CASSSTSGKYNEQFF. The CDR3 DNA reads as TGTGCCAGCAGCTCCACCTCCGGGAAGTACAATGAGCAGTTCTTC.